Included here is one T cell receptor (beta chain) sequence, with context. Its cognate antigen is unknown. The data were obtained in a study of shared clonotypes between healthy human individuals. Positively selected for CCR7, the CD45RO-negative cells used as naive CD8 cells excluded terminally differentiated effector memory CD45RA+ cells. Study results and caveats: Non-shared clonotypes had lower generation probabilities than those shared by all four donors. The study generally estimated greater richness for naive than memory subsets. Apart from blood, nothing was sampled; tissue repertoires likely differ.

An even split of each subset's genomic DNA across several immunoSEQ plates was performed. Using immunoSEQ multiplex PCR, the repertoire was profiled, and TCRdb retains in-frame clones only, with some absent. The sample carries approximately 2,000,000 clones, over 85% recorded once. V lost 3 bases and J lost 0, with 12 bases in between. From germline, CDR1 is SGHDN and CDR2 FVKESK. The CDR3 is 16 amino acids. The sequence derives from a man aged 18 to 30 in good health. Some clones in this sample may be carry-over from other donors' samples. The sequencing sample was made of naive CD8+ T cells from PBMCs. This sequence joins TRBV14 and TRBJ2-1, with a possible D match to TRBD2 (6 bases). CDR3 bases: TGTGCCAGCAGCCAGACCGGGAGTCCCTCCTACAATGAGCAGTTCTTC. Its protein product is CASSQTGSPSYNEQFF. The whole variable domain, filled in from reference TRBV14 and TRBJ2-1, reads EAGVTQFPSHSVIEKGQTVTLRCDPISGHDNLYWYRRVMGKEIKFLLHFVKESKQDESGMPNNRFLAERTGGTYSTLKVQPAELEDSGVYFCASSQTGSPSYNEQFFGPGTRLTVL.